This T cell receptor (beta chain) came from a study of blood T cell repertoires in COVID-19. CDR1 MNHEY and CDR2 SVGAGI come from the germline V gene. The CDR3 extends over 15 amino acids. The V segment lost 6 bases and the J segment 7 bases; nucleotides outside the gene matches: 12. Clones were read by immunoSEQ multiplex PCR, and TCRdb kept only the in-frame ones, dropping some. Among 120,000 to 150,000 clones, 65% to 85% were seen once, and the ten largest hold about 8%. Sequenced: peripheral blood. The TCR sequence derives from a human donor in a cohort sampled during active COVID-19. V and J are TRBV6-5 and TRBJ2-7, with 10 bases lining up with TRBD2. CDR3 DNA: TGTGCCAGCAGACAAGGACTAGCGGATGTATTGGAGCAGTACTTC. The encoded protein is CASRQGLADVLEQYF.